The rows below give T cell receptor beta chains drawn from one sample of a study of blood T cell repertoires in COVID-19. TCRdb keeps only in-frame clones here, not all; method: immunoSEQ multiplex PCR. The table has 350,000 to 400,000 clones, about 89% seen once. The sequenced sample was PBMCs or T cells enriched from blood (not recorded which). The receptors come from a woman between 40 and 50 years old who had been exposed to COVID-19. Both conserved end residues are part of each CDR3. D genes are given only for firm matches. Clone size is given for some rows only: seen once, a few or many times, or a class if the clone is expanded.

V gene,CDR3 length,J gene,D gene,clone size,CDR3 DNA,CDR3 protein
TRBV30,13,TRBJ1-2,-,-,TGTGCCATCCGACAGGTCCTTAACTATGGCTACACCTTC,CAIRQVLNYGYTF
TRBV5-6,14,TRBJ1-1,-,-,TGTGCCAGCAGCTTCCGGGACACCAACACTGAAGCTTTCTTT,CASSFRDTNTEAFF
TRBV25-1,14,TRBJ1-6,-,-,TGTGCCAGCAGGGGCGGGCCAGCTTATTCACCCCTCCACTTT,CASRGGPAYSPLHF
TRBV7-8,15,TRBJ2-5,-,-,TGTGCCAGCAGCTCCCAACCGGACAGCTCAAGGAAACAGTACTTC,CASSSQPDSSRKQYF
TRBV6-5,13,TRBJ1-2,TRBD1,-,TGTGCCAGCACCAGCAGACAGGGCTATGGCTACACCTTC,CASTSRQGYGYTF
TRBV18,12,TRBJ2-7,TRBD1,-,TGTGCCAGCTCACCAGGACAGGGCGAGCAGTACTTC,CASSPGQGEQYF
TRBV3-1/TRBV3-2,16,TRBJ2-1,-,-,TGTGCCAGCAGTCAGAGGTCCCCAATAGGATACAATGAGCAGTTCTTC,CASSQRSPIGYNEQFF
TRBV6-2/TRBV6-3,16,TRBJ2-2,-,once,TGTGCCAGCAGCCGCGCGTGGCCGTCCGGGGACGGGGAGCTGTTTTTT,CASSRAWPSGDGELFF
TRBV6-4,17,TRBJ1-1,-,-,TGTGCCAGCAGTGACTCGAATCTCATTTCAAGCGTGACTGAAGCTTTCTTT,CASSDSNLISSVTEAFF
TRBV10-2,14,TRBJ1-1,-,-,TGCGCCAGCAGTCAACTTCAGGCGGGGACTGAAGCTTTCTTT,CASSQLQAGTEAFF
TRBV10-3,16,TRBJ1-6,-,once,TGTGCCATCAGTGAGTCGATCGCCACGAGCAATTCACCCCTCCACTTT,CAISESIATSNSPLHF
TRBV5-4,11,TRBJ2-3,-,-,TGTGCCAGCAGCTTGGAGCATACGCAGTATTTT,CASSLEHTQYF
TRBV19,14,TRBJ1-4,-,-,TGTGCCAGTAGTCCCACTAGGTGGGTAGAAAAACTGTTTTTT,CASSPTRWVEKLFF
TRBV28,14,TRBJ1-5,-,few,TGTGCCAGCAGTGTATCCGGGAACAATCAGCCCCAGCATTTT,CASSVSGNNQPQHF
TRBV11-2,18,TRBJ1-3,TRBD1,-,TGTGCCAGCAGCCAACGGGACAGTCGAGTAAAGGGCGGAAACACCATATATTTT,CASSQRDSRVKGGNTIYF
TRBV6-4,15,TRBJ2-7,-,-,TGTGCCAGCAGTGAGGAAACGGGTCCGACCTACGAGCAGTACTTC,CASSEETGPTYEQYF
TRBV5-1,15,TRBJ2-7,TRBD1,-,TGCGCCAGCAGCTTGCGTCAGGACAGGGGGGGCGAGCAGTACTTC,CASSLRQDRGGEQYF
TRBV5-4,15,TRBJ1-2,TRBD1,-,TGTGCCAGCAGACGCACCGGGACAGGGGGGGATGGCTACACCTTC,CASRRTGTGGDGYTF
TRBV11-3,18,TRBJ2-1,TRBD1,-,TGTGCCAGCAGCCCCCAGACAGGGGGCACGGGGTCCTACAATGAGCAGTTCTTC,CASSPQTGGTGSYNEQFF
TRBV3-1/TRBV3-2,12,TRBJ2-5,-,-,TGTGCCAGCACCTCATGGGGGGGCCGACTTAACTTC,CASTSWGGRLNF
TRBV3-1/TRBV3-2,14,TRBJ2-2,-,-,TGTGCCAGCAGCCGGGACTTGAACACCGGGGAGCTGTTTTTT,CASSRDLNTGELFF
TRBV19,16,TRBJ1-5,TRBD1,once,TGTGCCAGTACCGCAGGAGGGGACAGAAGCAATCAGCCCCAGCATTTT,CASTAGGDRSNQPQHF
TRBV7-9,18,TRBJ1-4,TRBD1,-,TGTGCCAGCAGCCTAAGGGGACAGCTCATTTCGGCTAATGAAAAACTGTTTTTT,CASSLRGQLISANEKLFF
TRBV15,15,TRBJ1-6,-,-,TGTGCCACCAGCAGCGGTGGGGGGGATAATTCACCCCTCCACTTT,CATSSGGGDNSPLHF
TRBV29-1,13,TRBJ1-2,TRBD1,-,TGCAGCGTTTGGGGGGACAGGGCTCAAGGCTACACCTTC,CSVWGDRAQGYTF
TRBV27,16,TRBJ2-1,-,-,TGTGCCAGCAGTTTGGGGGCGGGAGTTCCCTACAATGAGCAGTTCTTC,CASSLGAGVPYNEQFF
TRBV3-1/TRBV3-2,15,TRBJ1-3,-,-,TGTGCCAGCAGCCAAGATCTGACTGGCGGAAACACCATATATTTT,CASSQDLTGGNTIYF